Listed below are T cell receptor beta chains from one sample, sequenced in a study of TIL therapy for anti-PD-1-resistant metastatic lung cancer. Data came from immunoSEQ multiplex PCR; TCRdb stores just in-frame clones and leaves some out. The sample consists of approximately 24,000 clones, 72% of them appearing once. The material sequenced was tumor tissue, taken at baseline. The receptors stem from a person aged 25 to 85 with non-small cell lung cancer. The CDR3 runs from the conserved cysteine through the conserved F or W. D genes are given only for firm matches. Clone size, where shown, is once, few, many, or a class for clones that have expanded.

size: NA; V: TRBV6-6; J: TRBJ2-7; D: TRBD1; DNA: TGTGCCAGCAGTTACTGGGGACAGCCTGTCTCCTACGAGCAGTACTTC; CDR3: CASSYWGQPVSYEQYF
size: few; V: TRBV30; J: TRBJ1-1; D: NA; DNA: TGTGCCTGGAGCCTCGGGACAATCTATAGGACTGAAGCTTTCTTT; CDR3: CAWSLGTIYRTEAFF
size: NA; V: TRBV10-3; J: TRBJ1-2; D: TRBD1; DNA: TGTGCCATCAGTGTCGACAGGGAATCTGCTAACTATGGCTACACCTTC; CDR3: CAISVDRESANYGYTF
size: NA; V: TRBV14; J: TRBJ2-4; D: NA; DNA: TGTGCCAGCAGCCAAGAACTGGCCAAAAACATTCAGTACTTC; CDR3: CASSQELAKNIQYF
size: NA; V: TRBV2; J: TRBJ2-7; D: NA; DNA: TGTGCCAGCAGTGTCGGGAGCGAGCAGTACTTC; CDR3: CASSVGSEQYF
size: NA; V: TRBV7-9; J: TRBJ2-7; D: NA; DNA: TGTGCCAGCAGCCCACCCGGGCAGGCCACCTACGAGCAGTACTTC; CDR3: CASSPPGQATYEQYF
size: NA; V: TRBV11-3; J: TRBJ2-1; D: TRBD1; DNA: TGTGCCAGCAGCTCCTCCCCCGGGACAGGGTACAATGAGCAGTTCTTC; CDR3: CASSSSPGTGYNEQFF
size: once; V: TRBV7-2; J: TRBJ2-7; D: TRBD2; DNA: TGTGCCAGCAGCCCGACTAGCGGGGTCTCCTACGAGCAGTACTTC; CDR3: CASSPTSGVSYEQYF
size: NA; V: TRBV11-2; J: TRBJ2-7; D: NA; DNA: TGTGCCAGCAGCCCAGTCAGCCGGGGGCGCGGGATCTCCTACGAGCAGTACTTC; CDR3: CASSPVSRGRGISYEQYF
size: NA; V: TRBV6-6; J: TRBJ2-5; D: TRBD2; DNA: TGTGCCAGCAGTCGGGACTATCGGGAGACCCAGTACTTC; CDR3: CASSRDYRETQYF
size: NA; V: TRBV5-6; J: TRBJ1-2; D: NA; DNA: TGTGCCAGCAGCCGGGGGATTCACTATGGCTACACCTTC; CDR3: CASSRGIHYGYTF
size: NA; V: TRBV9; J: TRBJ1-4; D: NA; DNA: TGTGCCAGCAGCCCGACAGTCTCAGGAGGTGAAAAACTGTTTTTT; CDR3: CASSPTVSGGEKLFF
size: NA; V: TRBV29-1; J: TRBJ1-6; D: TRBD1; DNA: TGCAGCGTTGGGCAGGGGGGCGATTCACCCCTCCACTTT; CDR3: CSVGQGGDSPLHF
size: once; V: TRBV19; J: TRBJ1-5; D: NA; DNA: TGTGCCAGTAGGATACAGGGAGATCAGCCCCAGCATTTT; CDR3: CASRIQGDQPQHF
size: NA; V: TRBV7-6; J: TRBJ2-7; D: NA; DNA: TGTGCCAGCAGCTACGGGACCGCCGCCTCCTACGAGCAGTACTTC; CDR3: CASSYGTAASYEQYF
size: NA; V: TRBV6-6; J: TRBJ2-7; D: NA; DNA: TGTGCCAGCAGTTACGCGGGGTTATACGAGCAGTACTTC; CDR3: CASSYAGLYEQYF
size: NA; V: TRBV27; J: TRBJ2-7; D: TRBD2; DNA: TGTGCCAGCAGTTTTAGCGGGGGGGCTGGGTCCTACGAGCAGTACTTC; CDR3: CASSFSGGAGSYEQYF
size: NA; V: TRBV7-7; J: TRBJ2-5; D: TRBD1; DNA: TGTGCCAGCAGCCCAAGTACAGGGGGAGAGACCCAGTACTTC; CDR3: CASSPSTGGETQYF
size: NA; V: TRBV4-1; J: TRBJ2-4; D: TRBD2; DNA: TGCGCCAGCAGCCCAGGGGGGATCCCACCTAGCGGGGGAGGCAAAAACATTCAGTACTTC; CDR3: CASSPGGIPPSGGGKNIQYF
size: NA; V: TRBV5-6; J: TRBJ1-2; D: TRBD1; DNA: TGTGCCAGCAGCTTACTCGGACAGGGGGGATATGGCTACACCTTC; CDR3: CASSLLGQGGYGYTF
size: NA; V: TRBV6-6; J: TRBJ2-3; D: TRBD1; DNA: TGTGCCAGCATCCTTCCGGGACAGGGCCCAGATACGCAGTATTTT; CDR3: CASILPGQGPDTQYF
size: few; V: TRBV6-1; J: TRBJ1-1; D: NA; DNA: TGTGCCAGCACCAGGACGGGGAACACTGAAGCTTTCTTT; CDR3: CASTRTGNTEAFF
size: NA; V: TRBV27; J: TRBJ2-5; D: NA; DNA: TGTGCCAGCAGTTCGGGGGGCGAGACCCAGTACTTC; CDR3: CASSSGGETQYF
size: NA; V: TRBV18; J: TRBJ2-1; D: TRBD1; DNA: TGTGCCAGCTCACCCCGATCGTACCAGGGGGCGTTTTCTCGTTACAATGAGCAGTTCTTC; CDR3: CASSPRSYQGAFSRYNEQFF
size: NA; V: TRBV14; J: TRBJ2-7; D: NA; DNA: TGTGCCAGCAGCCGCCAGGGATTGGCCTACGAGCAGTACTTC; CDR3: CASSRQGLAYEQYF
size: NA; V: TRBV7-2; J: TRBJ2-4; D: TRBD1; DNA: TGTGCCAGCAGCTTAGTATCTGGACAGGGTAAAAACATTCAGTACTTC; CDR3: CASSLVSGQGKNIQYF
size: NA; V: TRBV5-4; J: TRBJ2-1; D: TRBD2; DNA: TGTGCCAGCAGCTACAGGCTAGCGGGGATAAATGAGCAGTTCTTC; CDR3: CASSYRLAGINEQFF
size: NA; V: TRBV19; J: TRBJ1-1; D: TRBD1; DNA: TGTGCCAGTAGTATAACAGGGGCGAGTGGGACTGAAGCTTTCTTT; CDR3: CASSITGASGTEAFF
size: NA; V: TRBV4-2; J: TRBJ2-7; D: TRBD2; DNA: TGTGCCAGCAGCCGAACCGGACTAGCGGGAGGGGAGCAGTACTTC; CDR3: CASSRTGLAGGEQYF
size: NA; V: TRBV7-6; J: TRBJ1-1; D: NA; DNA: TGTGCCAGCAGCTTATTGGCAGTGAACACTGAAGCTTTCTTT; CDR3: CASSLLAVNTEAFF